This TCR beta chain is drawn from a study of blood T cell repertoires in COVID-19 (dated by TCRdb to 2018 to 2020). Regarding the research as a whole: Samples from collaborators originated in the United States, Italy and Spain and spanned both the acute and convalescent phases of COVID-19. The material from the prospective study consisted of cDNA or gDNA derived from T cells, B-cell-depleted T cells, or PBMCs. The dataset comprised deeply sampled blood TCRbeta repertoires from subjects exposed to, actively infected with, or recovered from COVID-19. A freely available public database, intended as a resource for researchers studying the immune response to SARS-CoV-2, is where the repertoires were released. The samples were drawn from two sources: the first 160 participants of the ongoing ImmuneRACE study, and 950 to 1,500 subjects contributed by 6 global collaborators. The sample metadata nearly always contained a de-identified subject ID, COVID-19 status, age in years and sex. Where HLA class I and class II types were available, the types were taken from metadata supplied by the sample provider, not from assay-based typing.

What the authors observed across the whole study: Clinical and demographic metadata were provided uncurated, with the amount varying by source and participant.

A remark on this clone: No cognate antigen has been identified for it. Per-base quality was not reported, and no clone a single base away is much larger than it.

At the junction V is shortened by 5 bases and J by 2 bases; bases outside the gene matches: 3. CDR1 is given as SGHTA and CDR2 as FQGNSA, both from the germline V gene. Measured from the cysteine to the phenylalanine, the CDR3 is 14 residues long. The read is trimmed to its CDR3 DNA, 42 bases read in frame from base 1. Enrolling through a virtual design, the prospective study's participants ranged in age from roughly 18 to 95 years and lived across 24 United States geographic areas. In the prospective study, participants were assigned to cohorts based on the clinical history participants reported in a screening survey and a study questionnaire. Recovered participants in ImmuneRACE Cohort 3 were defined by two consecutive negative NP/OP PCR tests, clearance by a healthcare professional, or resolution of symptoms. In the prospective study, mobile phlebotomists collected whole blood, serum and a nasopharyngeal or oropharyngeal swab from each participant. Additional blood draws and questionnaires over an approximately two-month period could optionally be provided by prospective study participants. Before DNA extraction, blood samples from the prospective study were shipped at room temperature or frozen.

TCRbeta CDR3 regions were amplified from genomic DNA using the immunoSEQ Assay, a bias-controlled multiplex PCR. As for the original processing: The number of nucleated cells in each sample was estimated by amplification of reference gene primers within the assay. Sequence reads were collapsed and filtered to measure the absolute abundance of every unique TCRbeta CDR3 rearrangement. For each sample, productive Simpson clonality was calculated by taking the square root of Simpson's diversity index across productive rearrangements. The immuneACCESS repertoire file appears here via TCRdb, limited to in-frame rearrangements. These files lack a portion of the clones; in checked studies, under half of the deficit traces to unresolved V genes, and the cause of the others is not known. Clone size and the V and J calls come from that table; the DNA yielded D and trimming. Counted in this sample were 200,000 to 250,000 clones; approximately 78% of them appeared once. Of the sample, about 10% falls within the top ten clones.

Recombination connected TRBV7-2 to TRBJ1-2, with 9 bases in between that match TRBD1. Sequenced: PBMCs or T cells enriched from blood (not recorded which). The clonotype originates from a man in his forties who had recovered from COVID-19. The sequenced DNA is TGTGCCAGCAGCCGTGGGACAGGGAACTATGGCTACACCTTC. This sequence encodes CASSRGTGNYGYTF.